Only one count was recorded for the clone carrying this T cell receptor (beta chain). J gave up 7 bases and V 2 bases, and 4 bases lay outside the gene matches. The CDR3 sequence is 14 residues long. Per germline, CDR1 SGHDT and CDR2 YYEEEE. The sample originates from a study of blood T cell repertoires in COVID-19. Produced via immunoSEQ multiplex PCR; TCRdb's table is partial and in-frame only. The sample records about 270,000 clones, more than 75% being singletons. The sequenced sample consisted of peripheral blood. The chain joins TRBV5-6 to TRBJ1-5, with TRBD1 identical over 9 bases. The source of this sequence is a man aged 35-49 years with active or convalescent COVID-19. The CDR3 sequence is CASSFGQGSQPQHF. The CDR3, as DNA: TGTGCCAGCAGCTTTGGACAGGGGAGCCAGCCCCAGCATTTT.